The TCR beta chain under discussion was sequenced for a study of T cell responses to AZD1222 COVID-19 vaccine listed by TCRdb under 2021. A note on the overall study: A total of approximately 250 trial participants underwent TCR sequencing, of whom roughly 210 had received two doses of AZD1222 and roughly 26 had received two doses of the MenACWY control vaccine. Enrollment into the trials was organized by age into subgroups of 18-55, 56-69 and 70-plus years, and those subgroups contained roughly 140, 27 and 60 TCR-sequenced participants, respectively.

What this sample's time point label stands for: about 28 days (+/-7) after the second vaccine dose. AZD1222 recipients with second doses at about 4 weeks or about 12 weeks were pooled, because spike-specific TCR depth and breadth did not differ between schedules. The vaccinee samples were drawn from two UK trials, COV001 and COV002, one of which was a single-blind randomized controlled phase 2/3 trial testing AZD1222 (ChAdOx1 nCoV-19) in healthy adults. Trial participant PBMC samples were collected at day 0 and day 28 after the second dose for TCRbeta chain sequencing. V is pruned by 7 bases and J by 10 bases, leaving 3 bases of the junction without a gene match. Spanning cysteine to phenylalanine, the CDR3 consists of 11 amino acids. Only the CDR3 part of the read is kept: 33 bases, read in frame from the first base. Taken from the germline V gene, the CDR1 and CDR2 loops are MNHEY and SVGAGI. What the research found in general, with its limitations: Conclusions about previously exposed vaccinees are limited because only six or seven AZD1222 recipients were SARS-CoV-2 seropositive at baseline. Epitopes outside the regions mutated in the B.1.351 and B.1.1.7 variants were reportedly recognized by nearly half of the unique spike-specific TCRs. Participants were mostly white British and included more females than males, and it was suggested by the authors that clonal diversity may have been underestimated. Vaccine-associated CD4 TCRs spanned the whole spike protein, with dominant responses in regions 160-218 and 743-854. After two AZD1222 doses, spike-specific TCR breadth and depth were significantly higher than at day 0 and than in MenACWY recipients. In the small 56-69-year group, the increase in depth fell short of significance, most likely because of low power. Because no day 14 peak-response samples were available, repertoires were characterized only after the peak T cell response.

The CDR3 regions of human TCRbeta chains were analyzed by immunosequencing. The published analysis was carried out like this. Repertoire TCRs were checked for matches against a reference library of SARS-CoV-2-specific TCRs that had been generated using the MIRA antigen-specificity platform. Breadth meant the fraction of unique TCRs that were SARS-CoV-2-associated, whereas depth meant the fraction of total T cells that were SARS-CoV-2-associated. Using the MIRA data, each spike-specific TCR was mapped to the spike region that the TCR reacts to and placed in a CD4 or CD8 class. Log10-transformed breadth and depth values were compared by one-way ANOVA with Sidak's multiple comparisons tests. The immuneACCESS repertoire file appears here via TCRdb, limited to in-frame rearrangements. These files lack a portion of the clones; in checked studies, under half of the deficit traces to unresolved V genes, and the cause of the others is not known. V and J calls and clone size are as listed in that table; D and trimming were resolved from the DNA. This sample is represented by 150,000 or so clones; 90% of them were singletons. Together, the top ten hold roughly 6% of the sample.

Worth noting for this clone: The antigen it binds to is not known. Base qualities are missing; no much larger clone stands one base away.

The V and J segments used are TRBV6-5 and TRBJ2-1, and TRBD2 matches 8 of the central bases. The sequence was collected from an adult who received the AZD1222 COVID-19 vaccine. Sequenced material: peripheral blood, taken 28 days after the second AZD1222 dose. The DNA reads as follows: TGTGCCAGCAACCGGGGGGGCGAGCAGTTCTTC. This codes for CASNRGGEQFF.